This TCR beta chain emerged from a study of T cell clonality in common variable immunodeficiency. Clones were read by immunoSEQ multiplex PCR, and TCRdb kept only the in-frame ones, dropping some. The repertoire yields tens of thousands of clones, none seen only once; the top ten contain approximately 0.94%. This clone was counted ten times or more. Most patients and controls had Caucasian heritage. Sequenced sample: peripheral blood mononuclear cells. The sequence was collected from a person between 18 and 75 years old in good health.

The CDR3 bases that were read are TGTGCCAGTAGGTCAGACAGGGTGAACACTGAA. It specifies CASRSDRVNTE. The CDR3 in full is CASRSDRVNTEAFF. The chain uses TRBV19 and TRBJ1-1; 7 nucleotides line up with TRBD1. With the read ending 3 residues before the CDR3 end, the germline J gene is used to fill in that end. Germline V lookup: CDR1 LNHDA, CDR2 SQIVND (reference sequence). V was pared by 6 bases and J by 0 bases, with 4 bases of the junction left unmatched. The CDR3 contains 14 residues.